The following is a T cell receptor (beta chain) sequence with its context. Its target antigen remains unknown. Base qualities are not recorded, but no much larger clone differs from it by a single base. These data belong to a study of cytomegalovirus exposure and HLA in healthy donors (dated by TCRdb to 2015 to 2018). For context, the study as a whole: An earlier analysis of some 600 of the donors reported 276 Gb of sequence data and 95 million to 120 million unique TCR beta sequences obtained from about 180 million T cells. Roughly 300 gigabases of sequencing data and tens of millions of unique TCR sequences were included in an early release covering 550 to 800 HLA-typed donors. Of the approximately 400 genotyped donors, 65% to 90% fell in the genetic ancestry cluster associated with self-reported Caucasian donors. The aim of the study was to test whether cataloging public T cell receptors could identify signatures of past pathogen exposure. Using immunosequencing, the study profiled T cell repertoires from 640 or so subjects and related those repertoires to cytomegalovirus serostatus. A separate validation cohort of roughly 130 different subjects was used in addition to the 666-subject first cohort. To predict cytomegalovirus infection status, the study combined high-throughput TCR immunosequencing, statistical association of individual TCRs with disease status, and machine learning. A later analysis re-analyzed previously published TCR beta repertoires from about 730 donors and added high-resolution HLA genotyping to study TCR occurrence patterns. Rather than using new phenotypic data, the later analysis identified candidate immune exposures from TCR beta sequences and from how often those sequences occurred across donors. An earlier analysis of about 620 of the donors applied high-throughput TCR beta sequencing to assess whether each TCR beta V gene segment acted as functional or pseudogenic. Donor age, sex, ethnicity and CMV serostatus were compiled alongside the repertoire data. A later genetic analysis took genome-wide SNP genotypes for 398 of the 666 donors and used that subset as a discovery cohort. All discovery cohort repertoires had been generated using a single sequencing platform. HLA typing covered class I and class II loci at four-digit resolution. Typing coverage varied by locus: 629-630 donors for A, B, C, DRB1 and DQB1; approximately 560 for DQA1; about 600 for DPA1; 450 to 480 for DPB1. Four or five DR-DQ haplotypes were treated as single units for association and clustering because of strong linkage in the cohort. Among 398 genotyped donors of the cohort, an average of 235,054 unique TCR beta nucleotide sequences were sequenced per donor, roughly a sixth of them non-productive.

The germline V gene (reference sequence) gives CDR1 as SGHNT and CDR2 as YYREEE. V lost 2 bases and J lost 6 bases, and the count of bases not matched to a germline gene is 2. The CDR3, cysteine through phenylalanine, is 13 amino acids long. The retained sequence is limited to the CDR3, 39 bases, with the frame set at the first base. Libraries were built with the immunoSEQ multiplex PCR assay. For the multiplex PCR, a mixture combining 60 forward primers for TCR Vbeta segments and 13 reverse primers for TCR Jbeta segments was used. Amplification of the CDR3 region of rearranged TCR beta genes was performed with a multiplex PCR assay on genomic DNA. Amplified TCR beta libraries were sequenced as 87-base-pair reads on the Illumina HiSeq System. The authors' analysis ran thus. A later analysis tallied roughly 80 million unique TCR beta chains across the 700 or so repertoires, and about 12 million of those chains were shared by two or more donors. A nearest-neighbor algorithm error-corrected the raw reads and collapsed the reads into unique sequences, merging closely related sequences to remove PCR and sequencing errors. V, D and J gene segments were assigned by aligning CDR3 sequences to IMGT reference sequences. For a sequence to be retained, at least a six-nucleotide match to both a V gene segment and a J gene segment was required. A rearrangement counted as productive if the CDR3 had no stop codons and remained in frame with V and J, and every other rearrangement counted as non-productive. Following IMGT convention, CDR3 was defined as the stretch from the second conserved V-encoded cysteine to the conserved J-encoded phenylalanine. Sequences without an unambiguous match to a single V gene segment were excluded from the earlier analysis of 450 to 750 of the donors. In an earlier analysis of approximately 610 of the donors, V segments were called functional above 56.7% productive rearrangements and were called segregating when the between-donor standard deviation exceeded 5%. A statistical classification framework was built to diagnose cytomegalovirus status from the catalog of TCR beta chain sequences. In a later analysis, V and J genes were assigned by comparing TCR nucleotide sequences against IMGT/GENE-DB human TR gene sequences. Using the TCRdist pipeline, a later analysis assigned CDR3 sequences along with most-parsimonious VDJ recombination scenarios. In a later analysis, every TCR beta chain was defined by the combination of its CDR3 amino acid sequence and its V-gene family, and reads without a unique V-gene family were dropped. A later analysis removed 592 highly shared, low-generation-probability nucleotide sequences to deal with suspected cross-contamination and a sequencing artifact. In a later analysis, a clonal expansion index for each public chain was calculated from normalized within-repertoire ranks of inferred template counts. In a later analysis, generation probabilities were computed using a VDJ recombination model fitted to out-of-frame rearrangements, and the results were checked against IGoR. In a later analysis, hypergeometric tests were used to score TCR-TCR, TCR-HLA and TCR-CMV co-occurrence, with a repertoire-size bias correction applied to TCR pairs. A later analysis estimated false discovery rates by permuting HLA or CMV assignments 20 times. In a later analysis, co-occurring TCRs were grouped using DBSCAN, and TCRdist sequence similarity was added for clustering within HLA-allele-positive subsets. Co-occurrence clustering excluded repertoires with fewer than 30,000 or more than 120,000 public chains, plus five with anomalous nucleotide sharing. The table comes from immuneACCESS by way of TCRdb, which keeps in-frame sequences with V and J called. Part of the clones is missing from these tables; in studies checked, under half for an unresolved V gene and the rest for unknown reasons. The V and J calls and clone size are taken from that table; D and trimming were inferred from the DNA. The table for this sample lists roughly 99,000 clones; about three quarters of them were counted only once. The top ten hold over 15% of the sample.

What the authors observed across the whole study: Sequencing depth was assumed to be roughly uniform across donors in the presence/absence analyses, though that assumption may not hold. While some public TCRs were present in many individuals, most TCR sequences turned up only very rarely across donors. In an earlier analysis of fewer than 750 of the donors, most TCR beta V segments were observed in productive rearrangements about 87% or about 30% of the time, broadly matching IMGT annotations. Most CMV-associated TCR beta chains appeared to be HLA-restricted in a later analysis, and the HLA associations seemed to be driven largely by CMV exposure. The authors suggested that the approach could potentially be extended to other disease states and immunological phenotypes. A later analysis found that HLA-associated TCR beta chains were more clonally expanded and had lower generation probabilities than equally common non-associated chains. Only TCR beta chains were sequenced in this cohort, and the absence of alpha or paired-chain data limited detectable features. The only immune exposure information available for the cohort was CMV serostatus. Specific HLA alleles were associated with more than 15,000 TCR beta sequences at a false discovery rate of 0.05 in a later analysis. Because some donors lacked HLA typing at each locus, the association tests relied only on the typed subset. The study listed approximately 150 TCR beta chains as associated with cytomegalovirus. In a later genetic analysis, a missense DCLRE1C variant was associated with V-gene and J-gene trimming of TCR beta chains, and the association was replicated in an independent cohort. A cluster of highly shared sequence variants was judged likely to represent a technical artifact of the sequencing pipeline. When HLA alleles, especially DR and DQ, strongly co-occurred, attributing TCR associations to individual alleles was difficult. In vitro tests confirmed that a few of the cytomegalovirus-associated TCR beta chains recognize cytomegalovirus antigens. The earlier analysis of nearly 600 of the donors excluded some 15 rarely observed V segments, including chromosome 9 orphons, because counts were too low. Some IMGT-functional V segments, including TRBV6-2 and TRBV6-3, could not be distinguished by the 87-base-pair reads and were therefore excluded. In a later analysis, several top co-occurrence clusters were reported to appear linked to parvovirus B19, influenza, CMV and Epstein-Barr virus. A later analysis found that TCR association rates varied across HLA loci, with DRB1 alleles showing the most associated TCRs and HLA-C alleles the fewest. The classifier was reported to diagnose cytomegalovirus status with high specificity and sensitivity in both the original and validation cohorts. A further reported finding was that TCR beta sequences accurately predicted the HLA-A and HLA-B alleles for most subjects in the first cohort. Linkage disequilibrium might explain the correlated functional status among segregating V segments, but an unknown experimental factor could not be ruled out. In a later genetic analysis, fewer N-insertions in productive TCRs were reported among donors in an Asian-associated ancestry cluster than the 666-donor mean.

In total, fewer than 750 healthy bone marrow donors made up the cohort. All cohort members were sampled while nominally healthy, although unrecorded immune exposures were likely present. The donor was CMV seropositive and belonged to the group of 250 to 300 seropositive cohort members. A peripheral blood sample was provided by each donor, and peripheral blood mononuclear cells were used for TCR beta sequencing. The Qiagen DNeasy Blood Extraction Kit was used to extract genomic DNA from the blood cell samples. The chain is encoded by TRBV5-4 joined to TRBJ2-1; a stretch of 7 junction bases matches TRBD1. The TCR comes from a man in his fifties or sixties in good health and CMV-seropositive. Sequenced material: PBMCs. This receptor has the CDR3 CASSFAGGNEQFF. The bases read TGTGCCAGCAGCTTTGCAGGGGGCAATGAGCAGTTCTTC.